This TCR beta chain was found in a study of blood T cell repertoires in COVID-19. Background on the study: Acute-phase and convalescent COVID-19 samples originated in the United States, Italy and Spain. From T cells, B-cell-depleted T cells, or PBMCs came the material, which was cDNA or gDNA.

Produced via immunoSEQ multiplex PCR; TCRdb's table is partial and in-frame only. The table shows hundreds of thousands of clones, with 80% to 90% occurring only once. Trimming removed 4 bases from V and 2 bases from J; junction bases left unmatched: 5. The CDR3 runs 15 residues. Per the germline V gene, CDR1 is SGDLS and CDR2 is YYNGEE. The rearrangement joins TRBV9 to TRBJ1-2, with 10 bases lining up with TRBD1. Sequencing was done on a sample of PBMCs or T cells enriched from blood (not recorded which). The clonotype comes from a woman aged 45-65 years in a cohort exposed to, infected with or recovered from COVID-19 (not recorded which). The CDR3 nucleotides read TGTGCCAGCAGCCTCGACAGGGGGCTCAACTATGGCTACACCTTC. It translates to CASSLDRGLNYGYTF.